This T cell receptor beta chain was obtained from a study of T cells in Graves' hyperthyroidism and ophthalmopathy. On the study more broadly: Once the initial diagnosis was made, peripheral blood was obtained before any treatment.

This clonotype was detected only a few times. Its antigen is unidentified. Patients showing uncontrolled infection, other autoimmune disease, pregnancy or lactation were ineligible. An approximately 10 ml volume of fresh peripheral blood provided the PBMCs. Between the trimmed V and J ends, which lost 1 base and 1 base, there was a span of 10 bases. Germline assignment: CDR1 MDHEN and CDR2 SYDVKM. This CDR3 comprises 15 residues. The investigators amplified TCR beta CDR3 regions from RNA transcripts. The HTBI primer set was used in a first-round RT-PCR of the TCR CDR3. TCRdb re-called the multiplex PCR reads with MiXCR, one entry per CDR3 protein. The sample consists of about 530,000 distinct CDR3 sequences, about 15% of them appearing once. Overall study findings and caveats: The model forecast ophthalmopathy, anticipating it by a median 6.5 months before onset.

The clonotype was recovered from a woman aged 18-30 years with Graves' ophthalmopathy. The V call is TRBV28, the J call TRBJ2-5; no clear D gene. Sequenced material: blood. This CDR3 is CASSLFTTVQETQYF. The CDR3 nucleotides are TGTGCCAGCAGTTTATTCACAACAGTCCAAGAGACCCAGTACTTC.